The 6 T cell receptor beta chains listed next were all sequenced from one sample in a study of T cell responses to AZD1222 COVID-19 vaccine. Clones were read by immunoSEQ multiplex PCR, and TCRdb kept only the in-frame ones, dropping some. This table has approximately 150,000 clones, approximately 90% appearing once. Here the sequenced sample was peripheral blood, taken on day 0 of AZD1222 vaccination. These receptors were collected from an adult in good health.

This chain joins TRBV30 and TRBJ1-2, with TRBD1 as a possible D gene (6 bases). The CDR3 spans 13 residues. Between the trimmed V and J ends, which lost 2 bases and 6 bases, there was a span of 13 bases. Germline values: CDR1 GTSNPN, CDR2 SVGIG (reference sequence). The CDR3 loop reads CAWSIFRGDGYTF. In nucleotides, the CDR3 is TGTGCCTGGAGTATTTTCAGGGGCGATGGCTACACCTTC.

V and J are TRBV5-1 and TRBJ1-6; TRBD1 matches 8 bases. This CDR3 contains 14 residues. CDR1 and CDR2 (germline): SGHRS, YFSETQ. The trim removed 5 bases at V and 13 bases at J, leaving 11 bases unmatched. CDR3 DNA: TGCGCCAGCAGATACGACAGGGGTCTCGTCCCCCTCCACTTT. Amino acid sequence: CASRYDRGLVPLHF.

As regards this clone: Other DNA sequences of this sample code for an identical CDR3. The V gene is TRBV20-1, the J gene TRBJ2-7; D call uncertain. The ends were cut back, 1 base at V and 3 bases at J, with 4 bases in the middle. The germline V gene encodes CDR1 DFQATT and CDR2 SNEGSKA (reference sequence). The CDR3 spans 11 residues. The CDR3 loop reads CSARVVYEQYF. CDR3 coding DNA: TGCAGTGCTAGAGTTGTCTACGAGCAGTACTTC.

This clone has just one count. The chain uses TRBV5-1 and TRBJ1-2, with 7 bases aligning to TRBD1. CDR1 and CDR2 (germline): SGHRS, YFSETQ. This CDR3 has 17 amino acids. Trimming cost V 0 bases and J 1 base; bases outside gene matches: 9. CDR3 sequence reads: CASSLDPRTGHNYGYTF. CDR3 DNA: TGCGCCAGCAGCTTGGATCCGCGGACAGGCCATAACTATGGCTACACCTTC. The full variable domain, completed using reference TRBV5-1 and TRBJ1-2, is KAGVTQTPRYLIKTRGQQVTLSCSPISGHRSVSWYQQTPGQGLQFLFEYFSETQRNKGNFPGRFSGRQFSNSRSEMNVSTLELGDSALYLCASSLDPRTGHNYGYTFGSGTRLTVV.

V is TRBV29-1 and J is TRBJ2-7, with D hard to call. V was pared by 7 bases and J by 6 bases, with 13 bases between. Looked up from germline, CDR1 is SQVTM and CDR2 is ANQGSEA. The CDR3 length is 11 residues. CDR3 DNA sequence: TGCAGCGCCTCGTTAAATAGCGAGCAGTACTTC. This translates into CSASLNSEQYF.

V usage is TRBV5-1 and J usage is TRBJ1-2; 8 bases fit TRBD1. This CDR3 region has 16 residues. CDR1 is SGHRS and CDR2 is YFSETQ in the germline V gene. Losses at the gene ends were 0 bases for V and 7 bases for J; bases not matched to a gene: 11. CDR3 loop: CASSLASGGAFSGYTF. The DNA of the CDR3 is TGCGCCAGCAGCTTGGCCTCAGGGGGCGCATTCAGTGGCTACACCTTC.